This is a list of T cell receptor beta chains from one sample in a study of T cell repertoires in cytomegalovirus infection. Their cognate antigens are unknown. TCRdb analysed the reads with MiXCR anew, one entry per CDR3 protein. The table includes 600,000 to 700,000 distinct CDR3 sequences, around 31% detected once. The sequencing here drew on cultured PBMCs, taken from culture after CMV antigen stimulation. The receptor set was obtained from a human donor in good health (CMV status not recorded). Some clones in this sample may be carry-over from other donors' samples. Both conserved end residues are part of each CDR3. D genes are given only for firm matches. Size is stated for part of the rows, as once, few or many counts, or as a class when the clone is expanded.

cdr3_nt,cdr3_aa,clone_size,j_call,cdr3_length,d_call,v_call
TGTGCCACCAGTGATGGGACTAGCGGGTACAATGAGCAGTTCTTC,CATSDGTSGYNEQFF,-,TRBJ2-1,15,TRBD2,TRBV24-1
TGTGCCAGCAGTTTTGAGGGGAAAGGCAATGAGCAGTTCTTC,CASSFEGKGNEQFF,-,TRBJ2-1,14,-,TRBV12-3/TRBV12-4
TGTGCCAGCAGGGGACAGGGAATTTATACCGGGGAGCTGTTTTTT,CASRGQGIYTGELFF,-,TRBJ2-2,15,TRBD1,TRBV27
TGCGCCAGCAGCCCGTACGGCACTACCGGGCGCGAGCAGTACTTC,CASSPYGTTGREQYF,once,TRBJ2-7,15,-,TRBV5-1
TGTGCCAGCAGCTTATCCCTAGCGGGGGGGCCAGGGGCCAACGTCCTGACTTTC,CASSLSLAGGPGANVLTF,-,TRBJ2-6,18,TRBD2,TRBV7-3
TGTGCCAGCAGTTCCCAGGGTTTTCGTTCACCCCTCCACTTT,CASSSQGFRSPLHF,-,TRBJ1-6,14,-,TRBV6-5
TGCAGTGCCAAGATAGTCCGGGATGAGCAGTTCTTC,CSAKIVRDEQFF,few,TRBJ2-1,12,-,TRBV20-1
TGTGCCAGCAGCTCCGACCTACTAGCGGGGGTGGATGAGCAGTTCTTC,CASSSDLLAGVDEQFF,-,TRBJ2-1,16,TRBD2,TRBV11-1
TGTGCCAGCAGCTTAGTTGGGGACAGGGTCTTTCGGGAGACCCAGTACTTC,CASSLVGDRVFRETQYF,few,TRBJ2-5,17,TRBD1,TRBV11-2
TGTGCCAGTAGCCGCCTGGAGGGCCGGTTTTTCTTC,CASSRLEGRFFF,-,TRBJ2-1,12,-,TRBV3-1
TGTGCCAGCAGCCAGGACTCTCGAACGTATGGCTACACCTTC,CASSQDSRTYGYTF,-,TRBJ1-2,14,-,TRBV7-8
TGTGCCAGCAGCTTAGATCCAGGTTTTGAAGCTTTCTTT,CASSLDPGFEAFF,few,TRBJ1-1,13,-,TRBV11-2
TGTGCCAGCAGACTCGGAGCTGGCAATGAGCAGTTCTTC,CASRLGAGNEQFF,few,TRBJ2-1,13,-,TRBV12-3/TRBV12-4
TGCAGTGCTAAGGGACTCACCCAAGAGACCCAGTACTTC,CSAKGLTQETQYF,-,TRBJ2-5,13,-,TRBV20-1
TGTGCCAGCAGCTATGGACAGACCAACTACGAGCAGTACTTC,CASSYGQTNYEQYF,few,TRBJ2-7,14,-,TRBV7-8
TGCAGCGTTGTACAGGGGGGAAACCAAGAGACCCAGTACTTC,CSVVQGGNQETQYF,few,TRBJ2-5,14,TRBD1,TRBV29-1
TGTGCCAGCTCTCCGACACTTTTCTATGGCTACACCTTC,CASSPTLFYGYTF,-,TRBJ1-2,13,-,TRBV6-8
TGTGCCAGCAGTTCCGGGACTAGCAATGAGCAGTTCTTC,CASSSGTSNEQFF,-,TRBJ2-1,13,TRBD2,TRBV12-3/TRBV12-4
TGTGCCAGCAGCTGGACTAGCGGGGGCTACGAGCAGTACTTC,CASSWTSGGYEQYF,many,TRBJ2-7,14,TRBD2,TRBV7-8
TGTGCCAGCAGCGGCCGGGACAGGGGGACCGGGGAGCTGTTTTTT,CASSGRDRGTGELFF,few,TRBJ2-2,15,TRBD1,TRBV9
TGTGCCAGCAGTTTACGCCCCGCCAATGAGCAGTTCTTC,CASSLRPANEQFF,few,TRBJ2-1,13,-,TRBV12-3/TRBV12-4
TGTGCCAGCAGTTTAGAACAGGAGGCCTACAATGAGCAGTTCTTC,CASSLEQEAYNEQFF,-,TRBJ2-1,15,-,TRBV12-3/TRBV12-4
TGTGCCAGCAGCTTAGCTAGCGGGGGGACCTACGAGCAGTACTTC,CASSLASGGTYEQYF,many,TRBJ2-7,15,TRBD2,TRBV7-2
TGTGCCAGCTCTGAGCGGGGGCTCGGTTACAATGAGCAGTTCTTC,CASSERGLGYNEQFF,few,TRBJ2-1,15,TRBD2,TRBV6-4
TGTGCCAGCAGCCCATCCGGGACTAGGGACTTCAATGAGCAGTTCTTC,CASSPSGTRDFNEQFF,few,TRBJ2-1,16,TRBD2,TRBV14
TGTGCCAGCAGCCGAATCGATGAGCAGTTCTTC,CASSRIDEQFF,-,TRBJ2-1,11,-,TRBV11-2
TGCAGTGCTTACCGGGACCTTGATACGCAGTATTTT,CSAYRDLDTQYF,few,TRBJ2-3,12,-,TRBV20-1
TGTGCCAGCAGGACCCATTTTCTAGGGTCCGGGGAGCTGTTTTTT,CASRTHFLGSGELFF,-,TRBJ2-2,15,-,TRBV6-2/TRBV6-3
TGCGCCAGCAGCCAAGGAGTCGGGGAGACCCAGTACTTC,CASSQGVGETQYF,many,TRBJ2-5,13,-,TRBV4-3
TGTGCCAGCAGCTCCCGGGCCGCCTACACAGATACGCAGTATTTT,CASSSRAAYTDTQYF,many,TRBJ2-3,15,-,TRBV7-2
TGTGCCAGCAGCTTAGATAGCGCTGAAGCTTTCTTT,CASSLDSAEAFF,few,TRBJ1-1,12,-,TRBV7-8
TGTGCCATCTCCAAGACAGGCATGAACACTGAAGCTTTCTTT,CAISKTGMNTEAFF,few,TRBJ1-1,14,-,TRBV6-1
TGTGCCAGCGCGGGTTACCAGGAGACCCAGTACTTC,CASAGYQETQYF,-,TRBJ2-5,12,-,TRBV7-9
TGTGCCACCAGCAGAAAGGGACAGGAGAATCAGCCCCAGCATTTT,CATSRKGQENQPQHF,-,TRBJ1-5,15,TRBD1,TRBV15
TGTGCCAGCAGCTTAGCGCAGCGGGAGATTAATGGTGCAGATACGCAGTATTTT,CASSLAQREINGADTQYF,few,TRBJ2-3,18,TRBD2,TRBV7-9
TGTGCCAGCAGCTCCCGGGGCGGGGGGGCCGGTTGGGAGACCCAGTACTTC,CASSSRGGGAGWETQYF,-,TRBJ2-5,17,TRBD2,TRBV7-2
TGTGCCAGCCGGGGTCAAAACATTCAGTACTTC,CASRGQNIQYF,-,TRBJ2-4,11,-,TRBV6-5
TGTGCCAGCAGCATTCGGGGGGCGGGGCACAATGAGCAGTTCTTC,CASSIRGAGHNEQFF,-,TRBJ2-1,15,-,TRBV7-2
TGTGCCAGCAGCACGGAAGGGTGGGTCTACAATGAGCAGTTCTTC,CASSTEGWVYNEQFF,few,TRBJ2-1,15,-,TRBV11-2
TGTGCCAGTTGGGATACGATTGACGCGCAGTATTTT,CASWDTIDAQYF,-,TRBJ2-3,12,-,TRBV19
TGTGCCAGCGTACAGGGATCCCCCTTGTCTGGGGCCAACGTCCTGACTTTC,CASVQGSPLSGANVLTF,once,TRBJ2-6,17,-,TRBV12-3/TRBV12-4
TGTGGTTGTAGGGACGGGAGCACAGATACGCAGTATTTT,CGCRDGSTDTQYF,few,TRBJ2-3,13,-,TRBV6-1
TGCAGTGCTAGAGATCGCGAAGGGGGAAGCCAAGAGACCCAGTACTTC,CSARDREGGSQETQYF,once,TRBJ2-5,16,-,TRBV20-1
TGCAGTGCTCTGGGACTAGCTGATGAGCAGTTCTTC,CSALGLADEQFF,few,TRBJ2-1,12,TRBD2,TRBV20-1
TGTGCCAGCAGCCCCTACAGCAACACTGAAGCTTTCTTT,CASSPYSNTEAFF,few,TRBJ1-1,13,-,TRBV12-3/TRBV12-4
TGTGCCAGTGGGGGGGGGGAACATGAAAAACTGTTTTTT,CASGGGEHEKLFF,-,TRBJ1-4,13,-,TRBV28
TGTGCCAGCAGCCGTGAGGGAAAGTCCTACGAGCAGTACTTC,CASSREGKSYEQYF,-,TRBJ2-7,14,-,TRBV7-9
TGTGCCAGCCACGGACTAGCGGGAGTAGCCGGGGAGCTGTTTTTT,CASHGLAGVAGELFF,-,TRBJ2-2,15,TRBD2,TRBV19
TGTGCCAGCAGCACGGGAAGCGGACCTACAGATACGCAGTATTTT,CASSTGSGPTDTQYF,-,TRBJ2-3,15,-,TRBV6-5
TGTGCCAGCAGTTTAGCGGAACGCTCCTACAATGAGCAGTTCTTC,CASSLAERSYNEQFF,many,TRBJ2-1,15,-,TRBV6-1
TGCGCCAGCAGCCAATCTACTAGCGGGTGGTCCGGAGATACGCAGTATTTT,CASSQSTSGWSGDTQYF,few,TRBJ2-3,17,TRBD2,TRBV4-1